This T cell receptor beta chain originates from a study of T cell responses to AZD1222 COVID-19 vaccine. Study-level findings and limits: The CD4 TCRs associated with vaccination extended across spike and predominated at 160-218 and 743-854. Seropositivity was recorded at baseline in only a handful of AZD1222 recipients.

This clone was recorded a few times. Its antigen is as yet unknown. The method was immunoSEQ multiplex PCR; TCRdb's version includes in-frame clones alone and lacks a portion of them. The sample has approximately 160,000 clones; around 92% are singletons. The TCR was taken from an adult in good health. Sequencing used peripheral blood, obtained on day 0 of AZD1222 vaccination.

The CDR3 sequence: CASSAQLSGELFF. CDR3 DNA sequence: TGTGCCAGCAGCGCCCAGCTGTCCGGGGAGCTGTTTTTT. The chain combines TRBV7-2 with TRBJ2-2; D is unresolved. This CDR3 is 13 amino acids long. V lost 5 bases and J 6 bases, leaving 10 bases between the germline ends. Germline lookup yields CDR1 SGHTA and CDR2 FQGNSA.